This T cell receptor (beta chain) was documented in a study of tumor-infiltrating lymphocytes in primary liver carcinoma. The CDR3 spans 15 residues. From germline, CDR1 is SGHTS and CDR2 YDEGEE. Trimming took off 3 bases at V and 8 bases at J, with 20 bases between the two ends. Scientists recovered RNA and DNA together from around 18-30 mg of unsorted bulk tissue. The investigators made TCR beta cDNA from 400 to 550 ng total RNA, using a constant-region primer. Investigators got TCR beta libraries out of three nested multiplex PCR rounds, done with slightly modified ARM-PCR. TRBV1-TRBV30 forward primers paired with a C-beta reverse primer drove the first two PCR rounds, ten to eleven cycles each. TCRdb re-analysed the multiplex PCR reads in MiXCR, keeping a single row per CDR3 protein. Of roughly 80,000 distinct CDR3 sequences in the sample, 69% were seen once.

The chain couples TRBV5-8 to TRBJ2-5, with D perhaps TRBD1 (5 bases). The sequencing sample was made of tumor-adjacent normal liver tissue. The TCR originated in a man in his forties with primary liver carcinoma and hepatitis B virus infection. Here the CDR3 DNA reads TGTGCCAGCAGCTCCGTCCAGGGCCCTTCCCATACCCAGTACTTC. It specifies CASSSVQGPSHTQYF.